Sequencing of this T cell receptor (beta chain) was carried out in a study of T-cell reconstitution after alpha-beta-depleted transplantation in children. Trimming cost V 3 bases and J 4 bases, with 15 bases left between them. The CDR3 is 15 residues long. This clonotype was detected a few times. Unique molecular identifiers were used to barcode this TCRbeta library. TCRdb reprocessed the PCR reads via MiXCR and lists one record per CDR3 protein. This repertoire shows 500,000 to 600,000 distinct CDR3 sequences, over 25% found once; its top ten account for approximately 2.3%. This specimen was PBMCs from the stem cell graft donor, taken from the stem cell graft. This chain uses TRBV12-3 or TRBV12-4 with TRBJ2-5; tentatively, D is TRBD2 (7 bases). The sequence derives from a human donor who donated a stem cell graft to a child with aplastic anemia. The CDR3: CASSLVGGLGETQYF. The CDR3 nucleotides are TGTGCCAGCAGTTTGGTCGGGGGGCTGGGAGAGACCCAGTACTTC.